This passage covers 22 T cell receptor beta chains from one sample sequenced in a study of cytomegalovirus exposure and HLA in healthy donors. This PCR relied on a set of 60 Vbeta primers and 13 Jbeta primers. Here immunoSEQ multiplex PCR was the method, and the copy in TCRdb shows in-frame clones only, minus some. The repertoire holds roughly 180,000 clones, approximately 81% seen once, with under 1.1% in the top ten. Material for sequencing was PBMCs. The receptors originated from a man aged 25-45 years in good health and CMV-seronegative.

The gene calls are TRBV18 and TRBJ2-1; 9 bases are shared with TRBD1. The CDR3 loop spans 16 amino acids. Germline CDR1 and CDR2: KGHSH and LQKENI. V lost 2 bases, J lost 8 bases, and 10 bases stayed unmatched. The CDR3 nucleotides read TGTGCCAGCTCACCAGAAGGGGGGACAGGGTTTGATGAGCAGTTCTTC. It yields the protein CASSPEGGTGFDEQFF.

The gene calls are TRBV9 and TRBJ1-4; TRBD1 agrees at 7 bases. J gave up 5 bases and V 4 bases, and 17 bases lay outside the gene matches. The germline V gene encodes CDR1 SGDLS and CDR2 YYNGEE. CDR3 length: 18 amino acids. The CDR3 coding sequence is TGTGCCAGCAGCCCCGGGACAGACGGTAGGATGGTGAATGAAAAACTGTTTTTT. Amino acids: CASSPGTDGRMVNEKLFF.

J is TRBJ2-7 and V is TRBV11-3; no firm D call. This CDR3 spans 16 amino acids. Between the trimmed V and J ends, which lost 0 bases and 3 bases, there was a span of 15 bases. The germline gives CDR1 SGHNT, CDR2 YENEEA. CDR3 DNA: TGTGCCAGCAGCTTAGATCAGGTCACCCCTTTCTACGAGCAGTACTTC. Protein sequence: CASSLDQVTPFYEQYF.

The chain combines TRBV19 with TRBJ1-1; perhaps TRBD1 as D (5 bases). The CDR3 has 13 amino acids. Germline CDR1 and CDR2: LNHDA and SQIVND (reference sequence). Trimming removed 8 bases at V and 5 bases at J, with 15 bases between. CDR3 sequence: CASLRPGWTEAFF. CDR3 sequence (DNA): TGTGCCAGTCTCCGGCCAGGGTGGACTGAAGCTTTCTTT. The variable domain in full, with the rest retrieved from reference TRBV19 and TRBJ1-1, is DGGITQSPKYLFRKEGQNVTLSCEQNLNHDAMYWYRQDPGQGLRLIYYSQIVNDFQKGDIAEGYSVSREKKESFPLTVTSAQKNPTAFYLCASLRPGWTEAFFGQGTRLTVV.

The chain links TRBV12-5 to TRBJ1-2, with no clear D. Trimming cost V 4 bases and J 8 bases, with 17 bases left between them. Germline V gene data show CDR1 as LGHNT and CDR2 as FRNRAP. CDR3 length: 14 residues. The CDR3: CASGSQDWPEGYTF. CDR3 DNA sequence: TGTGCTAGTGGTTCTCAGGACTGGCCGGAGGGCTACACCTTC. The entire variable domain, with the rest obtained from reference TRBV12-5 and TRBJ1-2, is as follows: DARVTQTPRHKVTEMGQEVTMRCQPILGHNTVFWYRQTMMQGLELLAYFRNRAPLDDSGMPKDRFSAEMPDATLATLKIQPSEPRDSAVYFCASGSQDWPEGYTFGSGTRLTVV.

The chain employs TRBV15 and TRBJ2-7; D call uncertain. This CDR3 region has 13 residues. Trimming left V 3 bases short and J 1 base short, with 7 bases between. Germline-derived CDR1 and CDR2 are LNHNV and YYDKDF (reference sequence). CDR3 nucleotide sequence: TGTGCCACCAGCAGGGGCCGGTCCTACGAGCAGTACTTC. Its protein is CATSRGRSYEQYF.

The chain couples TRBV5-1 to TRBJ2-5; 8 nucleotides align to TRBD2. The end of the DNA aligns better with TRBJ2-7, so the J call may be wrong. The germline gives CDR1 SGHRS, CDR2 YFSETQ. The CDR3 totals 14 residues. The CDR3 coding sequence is TGCGCCAGCCTACCACACGGGGGGGCATGCGAGCAGTACTTC. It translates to CASLPHGGACEQYF.

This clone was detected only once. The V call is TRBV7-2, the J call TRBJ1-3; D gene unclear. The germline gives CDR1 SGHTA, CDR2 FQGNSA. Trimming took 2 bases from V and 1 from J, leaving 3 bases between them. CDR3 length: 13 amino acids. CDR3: CASSLRSGNTIYF. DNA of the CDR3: TGTGCCAGCAGCTTACGGTCTGGAAACACCATATATTTT.

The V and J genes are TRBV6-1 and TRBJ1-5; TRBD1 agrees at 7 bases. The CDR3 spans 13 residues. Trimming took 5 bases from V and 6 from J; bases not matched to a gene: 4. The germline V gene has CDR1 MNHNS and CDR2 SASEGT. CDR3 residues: CASSPDRVQPQHF. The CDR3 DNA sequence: TGTGCCAGCAGTCCCGACAGGGTTCAGCCCCAGCATTTT.

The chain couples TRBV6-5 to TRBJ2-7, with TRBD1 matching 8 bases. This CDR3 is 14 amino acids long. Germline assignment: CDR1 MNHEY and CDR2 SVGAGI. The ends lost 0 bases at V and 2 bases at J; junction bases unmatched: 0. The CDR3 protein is CASSYSTGAYEQYF. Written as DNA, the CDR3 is TGTGCCAGCAGTTACTCGACAGGGGCCTACGAGCAGTACTTC.

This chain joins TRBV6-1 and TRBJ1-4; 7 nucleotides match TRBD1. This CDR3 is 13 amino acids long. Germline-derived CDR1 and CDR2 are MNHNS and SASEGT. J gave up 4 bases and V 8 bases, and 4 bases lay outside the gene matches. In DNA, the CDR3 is TGTGCCAGCCAAGGGACAGTTAATGAAAAACTGTTTTTT. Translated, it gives CASQGTVNEKLFF.

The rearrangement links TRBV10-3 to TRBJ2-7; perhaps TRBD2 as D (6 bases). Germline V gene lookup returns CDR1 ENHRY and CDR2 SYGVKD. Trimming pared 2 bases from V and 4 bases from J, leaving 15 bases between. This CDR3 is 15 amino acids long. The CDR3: CAISELTGVGYEQYF. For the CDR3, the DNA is TGTGCCATCAGTGAGCTAACGGGGGTTGGGTACGAGCAGTACTTC.

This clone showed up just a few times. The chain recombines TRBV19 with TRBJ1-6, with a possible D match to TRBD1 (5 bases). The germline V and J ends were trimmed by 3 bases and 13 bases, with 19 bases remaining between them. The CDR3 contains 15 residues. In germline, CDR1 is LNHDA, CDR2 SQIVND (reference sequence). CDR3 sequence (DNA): TGTGCCAGTAGTATGGAGTGGATGGGACTCGCGCCCCTCCACTTT. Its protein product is CASSMEWMGLAPLHF.

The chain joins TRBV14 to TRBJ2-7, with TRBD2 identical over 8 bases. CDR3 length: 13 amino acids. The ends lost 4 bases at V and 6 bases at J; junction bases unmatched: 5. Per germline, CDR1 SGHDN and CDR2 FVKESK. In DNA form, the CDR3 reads TGTGCCAGCAGCCCCCGACTAGCGCCCGAGCAGTACTTC. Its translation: CASSPRLAPEQYF.

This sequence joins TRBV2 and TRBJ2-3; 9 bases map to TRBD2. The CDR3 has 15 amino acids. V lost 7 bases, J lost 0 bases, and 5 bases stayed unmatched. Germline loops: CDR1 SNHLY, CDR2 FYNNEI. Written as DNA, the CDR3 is TGTGCCAGCAATTCAGCGGGGGGAAGCACAGATACGCAGTATTTT. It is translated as CASNSAGGSTDTQYF.

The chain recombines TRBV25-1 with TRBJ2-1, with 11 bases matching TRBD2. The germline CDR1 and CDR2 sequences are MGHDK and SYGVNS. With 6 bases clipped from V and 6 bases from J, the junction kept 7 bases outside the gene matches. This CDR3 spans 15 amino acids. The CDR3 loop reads CASSELAGVGNEQFF. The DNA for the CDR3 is TGTGCCAGCAGCGAACTAGCGGGAGTAGGCAATGAGCAGTTCTTC.

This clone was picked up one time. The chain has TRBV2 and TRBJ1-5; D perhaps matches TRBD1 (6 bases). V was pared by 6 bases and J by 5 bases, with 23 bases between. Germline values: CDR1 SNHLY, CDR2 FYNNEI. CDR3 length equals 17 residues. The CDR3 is CASRARSGVQTDQPQHF. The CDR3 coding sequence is TGTGCCAGCAGGGCCCGATCAGGGGTTCAAACCGATCAGCCCCAGCATTTT.

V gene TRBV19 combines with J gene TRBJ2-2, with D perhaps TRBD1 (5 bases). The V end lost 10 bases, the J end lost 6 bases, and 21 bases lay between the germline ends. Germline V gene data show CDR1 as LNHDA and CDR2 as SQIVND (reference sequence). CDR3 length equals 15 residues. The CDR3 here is CATKGSQRGAGELFF. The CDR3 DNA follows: TGTGCCACCAAGGGGTCACAGCGCGGCGCCGGGGAGCTGTTTTTT.

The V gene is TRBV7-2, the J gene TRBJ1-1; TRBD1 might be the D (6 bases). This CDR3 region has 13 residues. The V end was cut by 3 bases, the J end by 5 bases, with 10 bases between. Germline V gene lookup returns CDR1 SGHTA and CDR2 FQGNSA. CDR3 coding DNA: TGTGCCAGCAGCTTTTCAGGGGCAACTGAAGCTTTCTTT. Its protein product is CASSFSGATEAFF.

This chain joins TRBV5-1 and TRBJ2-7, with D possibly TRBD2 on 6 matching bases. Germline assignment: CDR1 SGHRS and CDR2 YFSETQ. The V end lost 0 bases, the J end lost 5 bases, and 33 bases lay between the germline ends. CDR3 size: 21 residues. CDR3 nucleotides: TGCGCCAGCAGCTTGGATTCGCGCGGGCTAGCGTCAGCAGTCCTTTTCCACGAGCAGTACTTC. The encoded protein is CASSLDSRGLASAVLFHEQYF.

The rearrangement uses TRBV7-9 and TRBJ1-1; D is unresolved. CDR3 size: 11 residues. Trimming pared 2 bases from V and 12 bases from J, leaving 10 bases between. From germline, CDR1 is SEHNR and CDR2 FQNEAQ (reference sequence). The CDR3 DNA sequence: TGTGCCAGCAGCTTAAACCGGGTACCTTTCTTT. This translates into CASSLNRVPFF. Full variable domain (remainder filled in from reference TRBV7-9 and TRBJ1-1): DTGVSQNPRHKITKRGQNVTFRCDPISEHNRLYWYRQTLGQGPEFLTYFQNEAQLEKSRLLSDRFSAERPKGSFSTLEIQRTEQGDSAMYLCASSLNRVPFFGQGTRLTVV.

This CDR3 is CASSLGPTGGQPQHF. The CDR3 DNA follows: TGTGCCAGCAGCTTAGGACCGACAGGCGGGCAGCCCCAGCATTTT. This chain connects TRBV7-2 to TRBJ1-5; D possibly corresponds to TRBD1 (6 bases). This CDR3 is 15 amino acids long. Germline V gene data show CDR1 as SGHTA and CDR2 as FQGNSA. V was pared by 1 base and J by 7 bases, with 14 bases between.